This record looks at one T cell receptor (beta chain) sequence and its context. The target antigen is unknown. PCR was performed a second time for 7 to 11 cycles using a sample-barcoded 5' primer and a J-beta primer mix. Each cDNA molecule, via a template-switch adaptor with 12 random nucleotides, was tagged. TCRdb independently ran MiXCR on the 5' RACE reads; one entry per CDR3 protein. The data hold roughly 1.5 million distinct CDR3 sequences, with 42% observed a single time. CDR3 size: 17 residues. Germline V gives CDR1 LGHDT, CDR2 YNNKEL (reference sequence). Trimming stripped 5 bases from V and 7 bases from J, with 24 bases between. The data derive from a study of blood T cells in healthy people across ages. Study-level results: Long-lived donors had more naive CD4+ cells and higher diversity than aged donors. Those diversity estimates obtained from one million T cells were thought to be underestimates. With donor CMV status unknown, expanded clonotype changes were possibly confounded.

The chain carries TRBV3-1 and TRBJ2-1; possible D gene TRBD1, 6 bases. Sequenced material: blood. This receptor was taken from a woman between 18 and 30 years old in good health. The chain's CDR3 is CASSKRGGSTGLNEQFF. CDR3 bases: TGTGCCAGCAGCAAACGTGGAGGATCTACAGGGTTAAATGAGCAGTTCTTC.